Sequencing of this T cell receptor beta chain was carried out in a study of post-analysis software for immune sequencing data. Germline V gives CDR1 SGDLS, CDR2 YYNGEE. The CDR3 is 13 residues long. V lost 0 bases and J 7 bases, leaving 8 bases between the germline ends. This clonotype has just a few counts. Its cognate antigen is unknown. Overall study findings and caveats: TRBV5-6, TRBV5-1 and TRBV20-1 belonged to a set of roughly 5 TRBV segments that were more frequent in patients than controls. Among multiple sclerosis patients, normalized Chao1 diversity was significantly below that of controls.

Every TCR beta cDNA library bore unique molecular identifiers. TCRdb independently ran MiXCR on the PCR reads; one entry per CDR3 protein. Among roughly 670,000 distinct CDR3 sequences, approximately 60% were seen once, and the ten largest hold about 11%. The source of this sequence is a girl aged 2-9 years with multiple sclerosis. Sequenced: blood. The J gene is TRBJ2-1, the V gene TRBV9; D call uncertain. CDR3 sequence (DNA): TGTGCCAGCAGCGTAGATACCCCTAATGAGCAGTTCTTC. Amino acid sequence: CASSVDTPNEQFF.